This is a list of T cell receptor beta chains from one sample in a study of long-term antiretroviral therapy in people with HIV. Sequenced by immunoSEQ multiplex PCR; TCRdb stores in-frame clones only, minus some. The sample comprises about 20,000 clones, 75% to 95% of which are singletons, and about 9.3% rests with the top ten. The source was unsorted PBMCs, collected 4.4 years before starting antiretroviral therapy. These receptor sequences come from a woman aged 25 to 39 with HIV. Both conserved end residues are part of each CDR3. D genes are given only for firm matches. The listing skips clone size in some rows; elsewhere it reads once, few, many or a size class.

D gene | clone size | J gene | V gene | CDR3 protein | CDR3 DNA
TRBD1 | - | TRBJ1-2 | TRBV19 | CASSRGFGNYGYTF | TGTGCCAGTAGCAGGGGGTTTGGGAACTATGGCTACACCTTC
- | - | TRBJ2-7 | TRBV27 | CASRRHEQYF | TGTGCCAGCAGACGTCACGAGCAGTACTTC
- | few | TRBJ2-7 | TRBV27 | CASSLGSSAYEQYF | TGTGCCAGCAGTTTAGGTAGTAGCGCATACGAGCAGTACTTC
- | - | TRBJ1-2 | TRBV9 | CASSPHGEGVYGYTF | TGTGCCAGCAGCCCCCACGGCGAAGGGGTCTATGGCTACACCTTC
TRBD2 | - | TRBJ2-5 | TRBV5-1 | CASSSGTSGGVQETQYF | TGCGCCAGCAGCTCCGGGACTAGCGGGGGGGTGCAAGAGACCCAGTACTTC
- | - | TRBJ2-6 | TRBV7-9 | CASSLDQGAGSGANVLTF | TGTGCCAGCAGCTTAGATCAAGGGGCCGGCTCTGGGGCCAACGTCCTGACTTTC
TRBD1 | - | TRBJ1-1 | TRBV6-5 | CASRTLTGALSEAFF | TGTGCCAGCCGAACCTTGACAGGGGCACTATCTGAAGCTTTCTTT
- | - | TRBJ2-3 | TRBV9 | CASSVGTGASTDTQYF | TGTGCCAGCAGCGTAGGTACGGGTGCTAGCACAGATACGCAGTATTTT
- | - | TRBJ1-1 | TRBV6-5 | CASSYLAGRGTEAFF | TGTGCCAGCAGTTACCTGGCCGGTCGGGGCACTGAAGCTTTCTTT
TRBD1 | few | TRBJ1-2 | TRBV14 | CASSQWTGGGGYGYTF | TGTGCCAGCAGCCAGTGGACAGGGGGCGGCGGCTATGGCTACACCTTC
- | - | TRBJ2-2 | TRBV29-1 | CSVDGRGGNTGELFF | TGCAGCGTGGACGGCCGGGGAGGTAACACCGGGGAGCTGTTTTTT
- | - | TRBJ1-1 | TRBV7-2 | CASSPKGHYTEAFF | TGTGCCAGCAGCCCCAAAGGACACTACACTGAAGCTTTCTTT
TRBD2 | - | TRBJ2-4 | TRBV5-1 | CASSAGLAGLSAKNIQYF | TGCGCCAGCAGCGCGGGACTAGCGGGGTTATCGGCCAAAAACATTCAGTACTTC
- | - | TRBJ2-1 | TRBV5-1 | CASSLSLGLGREQFF | TGCGCCAGCAGCTTAAGTTTGGGGCTAGGGCGTGAGCAGTTCTTC
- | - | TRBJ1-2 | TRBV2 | CASSERTTTYGYTF | TGTGCCAGCAGTGAGAGGACGACGACCTATGGCTACACCTTC
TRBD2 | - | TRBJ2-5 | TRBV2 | CASRLEGLAEETQYF | TGTGCCAGCAGATTAGAGGGACTAGCAGAAGAGACCCAGTACTTC
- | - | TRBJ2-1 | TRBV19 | CASSIPYNEQFF | TGTGCCAGTAGTATACCGTACAATGAGCAGTTCTTC
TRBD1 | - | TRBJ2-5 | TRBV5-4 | CASSWRDRVGETQYF | TGTGCCAGCAGCTGGCGGGACAGGGTAGGAGAGACCCAGTACTTC
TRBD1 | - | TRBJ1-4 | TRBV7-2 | CASSLVGQPTNEKLFF | TGTGCCAGCAGCTTGGTGGGACAGCCAACTAATGAAAAACTGTTTTTT
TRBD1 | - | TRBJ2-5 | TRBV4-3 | CASSQDWGGQGKETQYF | TGCGCCAGCAGCCAAGATTGGGGGGGACAGGGGAAAGAGACCCAGTACTTC
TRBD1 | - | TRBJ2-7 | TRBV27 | CASSFTKDRVLYEQYF | TGTGCCAGCAGTTTTACAAAGGACAGGGTACTCTACGAGCAGTACTTC
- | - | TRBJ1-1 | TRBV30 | CAWSGRPSYEAFF | TGTGCCTGGAGTGGTCGCCCGAGTTATGAAGCTTTCTTT
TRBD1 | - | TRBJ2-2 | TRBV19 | CASSRQGTTGELFF | TGTGCCAGTAGCCGACAGGGGACCACCGGGGAGCTGTTTTTT
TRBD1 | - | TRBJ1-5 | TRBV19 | CASIGSGQGFNQPQHF | TGTGCCAGTATCGGATCGGGACAGGGGTTTAATCAGCCCCAGCATTTT
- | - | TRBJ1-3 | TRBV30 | CAWSEKSSGNTIYF | TGTGCCTGGAGTGAAAAGAGCTCTGGAAACACCATATATTTT
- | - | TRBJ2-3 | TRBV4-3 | CASSQSFLRVAGTDTQYF | TGCGCCAGCAGCCAATCCTTTCTCAGGGTGGCCGGCACAGATACGCAGTATTTT
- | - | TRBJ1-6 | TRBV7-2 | CASSLANPGAGNSPLHF | TGTGCCAGCAGCTTAGCAAATCCGGGGGCGGGTAATTCACCCCTCCACTTT
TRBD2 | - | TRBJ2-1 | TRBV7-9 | CASSLGDSGADGAFF | TGTGCCAGCAGCTTGGGTGATAGCGGGGCAGATGGCGCGTTCTTC
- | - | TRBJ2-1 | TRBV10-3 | CAISESAQASYNEQFF | TGTGCCATCAGTGAGTCGGCTCAGGCCTCCTACAATGAGCAGTTCTTC
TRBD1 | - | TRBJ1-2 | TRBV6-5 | CASSYSGRGNYGYTF | TGTGCCAGCAGTTACTCGGGCAGGGGGAACTATGGCTACACCTTC
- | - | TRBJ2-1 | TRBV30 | CAWSPLGEQFF | TGTGCCTGGAGTCCCCTGGGTGAGCAGTTCTTC
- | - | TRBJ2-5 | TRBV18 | CASSEVGEETQYF | TGTGCCAGCTCAGAGGTCGGGGAAGAGACCCAGTACTTC
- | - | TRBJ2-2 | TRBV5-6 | CASSSLRLNTGELFF | TGTGCCAGCAGCTCCCTCCGTCTTAACACCGGGGAGCTGTTTTTT
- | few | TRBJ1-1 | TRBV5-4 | CASSLDRMNTEAFF | TGTGCCAGCAGCTTGGACAGGATGAACACTGAAGCTTTCTTT
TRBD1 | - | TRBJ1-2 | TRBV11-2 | CASSLVGTGFGYTF | TGTGCCAGCAGCTTAGTAGGGACAGGGTTCGGCTACACCTTC
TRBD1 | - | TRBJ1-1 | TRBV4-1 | CASSQEVGSDRKAFF | TGCGCCAGCAGCCAAGAGGTCGGTTCGGACAGGAAAGCTTTCTTT
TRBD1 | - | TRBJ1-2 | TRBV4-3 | CASSQTGTGLEGYTF | TGCGCCAGCAGCCAGACCGGGACAGGGTTGGAAGGCTACACCTTC
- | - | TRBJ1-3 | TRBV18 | CASSPGIPGNTIYF | TGTGCCAGCTCACCAGGGATCCCTGGAAACACCATATATTTT
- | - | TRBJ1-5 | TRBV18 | CASSPGEDQPQHF | TGTGCCAGCTCACCAGGGGAGGATCAGCCCCAGCATTTT
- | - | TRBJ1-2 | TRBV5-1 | CASSLEPTGGYGYTF | TGCGCCAGCAGCTTGGAACCGACAGGTGGCTATGGCTACACCTTC
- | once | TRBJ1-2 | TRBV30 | CAWRSGDKNYGYTF | TGTGCCTGGAGGTCAGGAGATAAAAACTATGGCTACACCTTC
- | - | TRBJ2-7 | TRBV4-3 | CASSQDRAGDEQYF | TGCGCCAGCAGCCAAGATCGCGCAGGGGACGAGCAGTACTTC
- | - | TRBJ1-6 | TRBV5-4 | CASSLGRTAQALHF | TGTGCCAGCAGCTTGGGTAGGACAGCTCAAGCCCTCCACTTT
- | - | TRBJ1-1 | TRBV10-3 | CATFGGNTEAFF | TGTGCCACCTTCGGGGGGAACACTGAAGCTTTCTTT
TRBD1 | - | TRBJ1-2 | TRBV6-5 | CASLGTGDHGYTF | TGTGCCAGCTTGGGGACAGGGGACCATGGCTACACCTTC
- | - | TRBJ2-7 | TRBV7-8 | CASSLKRGVDFYEQYF | TGTGCCAGCAGCTTAAAACGGGGTGTTGATTTCTACGAGCAGTACTTC
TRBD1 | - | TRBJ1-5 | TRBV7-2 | CASSFGTGGFQPQHF | TGTGCCAGCAGCTTTGGGACAGGGGGCTTTCAGCCCCAGCATTTT